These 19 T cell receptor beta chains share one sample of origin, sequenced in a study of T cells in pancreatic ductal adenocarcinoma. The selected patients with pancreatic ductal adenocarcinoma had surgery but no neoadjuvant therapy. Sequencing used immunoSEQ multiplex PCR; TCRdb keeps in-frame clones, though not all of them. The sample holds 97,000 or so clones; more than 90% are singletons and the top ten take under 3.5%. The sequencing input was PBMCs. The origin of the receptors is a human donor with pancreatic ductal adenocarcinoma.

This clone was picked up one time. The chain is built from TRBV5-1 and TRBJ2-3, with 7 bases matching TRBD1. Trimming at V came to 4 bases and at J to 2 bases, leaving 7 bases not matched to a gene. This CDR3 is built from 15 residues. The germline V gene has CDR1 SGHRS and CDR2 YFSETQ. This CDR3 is CASSTPGQLTDTQYF. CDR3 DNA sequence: TGCGCCAGCAGCACCCCGGGACAGCTCACAGATACGCAGTATTTT. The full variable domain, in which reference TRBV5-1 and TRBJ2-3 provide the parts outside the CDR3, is KAGVTQTPRYLIKTRGQQVTLSCSPISGHRSVSWYQQTPGQGLQFLFEYFSETQRNKGNFPGRFSGRQFSNSRSEMNVSTLELGDSALYLCASSTPGQLTDTQYFGPGTRLTVL.

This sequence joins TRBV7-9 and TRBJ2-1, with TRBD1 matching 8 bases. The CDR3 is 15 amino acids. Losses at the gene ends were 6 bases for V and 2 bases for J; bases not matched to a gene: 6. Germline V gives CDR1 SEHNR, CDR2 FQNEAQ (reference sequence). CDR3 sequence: CASSLTGGPYNEQFF. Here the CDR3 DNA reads TGTGCCAGCAGTTTAACAGGGGGGCCCTACAATGAGCAGTTCTTC.

The CDR3: CASSLRGRQPPGELFF. CDR3 nucleotide sequence: TGTGCCAGCAGCTTAAGGGGGAGGCAGCCCCCCGGGGAGCTGTTTTTT. V usage is TRBV7-3 and J usage is TRBJ2-2, with D possibly matching TRBD2 (6 bases). Germline values: CDR1 SGHTA, CDR2 FQGTGA. The CDR3 is made up of 16 amino acids. The germline V and J ends were trimmed by 1 base and 6 bases, with 15 bases remaining between them. The complete variable domain, with remaining parts taken from reference TRBV7-3 and TRBJ2-2, reads GAGVSQTPSNKVTEKGKYVELRCDPISGHTALYWYRQSLGQGPEFLIYFQGTGAADDSGLPNDRFFAVRPEGSVSTLKIQRTERGDSAVYLCASSLRGRQPPGELFFGEGSRLTVL.

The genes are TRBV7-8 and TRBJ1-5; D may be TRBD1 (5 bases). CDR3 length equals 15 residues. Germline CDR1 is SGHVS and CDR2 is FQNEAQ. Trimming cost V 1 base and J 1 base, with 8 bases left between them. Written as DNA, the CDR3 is TGTGCCAGCAGCTTAGAGGGGCAAAGCAATCAGCCCCAGCATTTT. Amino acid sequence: CASSLEGQSNQPQHF.

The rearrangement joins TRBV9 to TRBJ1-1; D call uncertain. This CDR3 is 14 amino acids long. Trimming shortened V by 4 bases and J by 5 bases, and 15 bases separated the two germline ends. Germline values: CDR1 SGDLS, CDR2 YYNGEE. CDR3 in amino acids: CASSPEGRGTEAFF. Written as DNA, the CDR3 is TGTGCCAGCAGCCCCGAGGGCCGTGGGACTGAAGCTTTCTTT.

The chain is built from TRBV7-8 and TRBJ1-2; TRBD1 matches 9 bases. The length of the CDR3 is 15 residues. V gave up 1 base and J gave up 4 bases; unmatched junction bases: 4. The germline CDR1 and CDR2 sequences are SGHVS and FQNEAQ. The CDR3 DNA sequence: TGTGCCAGCAGCTTAGACAGGGGGCTTGTCTATGGCTACACCTTC. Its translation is CASSLDRGLVYGYTF.

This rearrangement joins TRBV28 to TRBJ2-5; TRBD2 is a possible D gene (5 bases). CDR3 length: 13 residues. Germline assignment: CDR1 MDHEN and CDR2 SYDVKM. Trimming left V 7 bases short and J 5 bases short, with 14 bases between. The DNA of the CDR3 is TGTGCCAGCACCTTACTAGGAAAGGAGACCCAGTACTTC. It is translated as CASTLLGKETQYF.

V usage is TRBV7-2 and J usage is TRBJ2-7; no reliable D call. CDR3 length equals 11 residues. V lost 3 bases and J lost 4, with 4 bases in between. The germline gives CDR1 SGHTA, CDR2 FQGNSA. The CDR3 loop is CASSFQYEQYF. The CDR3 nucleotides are TGTGCCAGCAGCTTTCAGTACGAGCAGTACTTC.

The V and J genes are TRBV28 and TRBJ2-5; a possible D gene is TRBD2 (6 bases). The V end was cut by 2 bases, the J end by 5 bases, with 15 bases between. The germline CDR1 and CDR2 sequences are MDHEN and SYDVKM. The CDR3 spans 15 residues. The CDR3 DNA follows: TGTGCCAGCAGTTTAATGGGGGGTGCAGGGGAGACCCAGTACTTC. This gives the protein CASSLMGGAGETQYF.

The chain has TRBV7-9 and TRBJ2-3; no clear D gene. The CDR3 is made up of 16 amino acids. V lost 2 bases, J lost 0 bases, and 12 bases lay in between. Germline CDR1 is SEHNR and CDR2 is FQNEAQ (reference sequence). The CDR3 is CASSLPITDSTDTQYF. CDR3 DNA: TGTGCCAGCAGCTTACCCATCACAGACAGCACAGATACGCAGTATTTT.

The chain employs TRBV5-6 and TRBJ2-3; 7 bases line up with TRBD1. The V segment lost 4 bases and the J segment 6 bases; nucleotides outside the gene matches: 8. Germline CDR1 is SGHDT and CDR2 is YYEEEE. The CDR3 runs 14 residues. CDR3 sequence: CASSVDRVGDTQYF. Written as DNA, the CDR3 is TGTGCCAGCAGCGTTGACAGGGTAGGGGATACGCAGTATTTT.

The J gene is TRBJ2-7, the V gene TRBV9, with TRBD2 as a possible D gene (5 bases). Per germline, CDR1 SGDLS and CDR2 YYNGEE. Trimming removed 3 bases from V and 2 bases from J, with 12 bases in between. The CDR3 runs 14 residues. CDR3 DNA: TGTGCCAGCAGCGAAAGCGGAACCACCTACGAGCAGTACTTC. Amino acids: CASSESGTTYEQYF.

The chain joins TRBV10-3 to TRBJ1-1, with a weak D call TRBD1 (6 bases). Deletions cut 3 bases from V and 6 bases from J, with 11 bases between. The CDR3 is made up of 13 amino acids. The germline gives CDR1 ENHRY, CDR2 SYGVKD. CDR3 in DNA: TGTGCCATCAGTGATTTACAGGGAGCTGAAGCTTTCTTT. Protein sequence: CAISDLQGAEAFF.

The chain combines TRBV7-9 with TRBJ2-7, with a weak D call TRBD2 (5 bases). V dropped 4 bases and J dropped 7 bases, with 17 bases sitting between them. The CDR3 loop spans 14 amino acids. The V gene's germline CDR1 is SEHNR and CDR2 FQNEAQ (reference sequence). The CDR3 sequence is CASSSPGLADEQYF. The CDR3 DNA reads TGTGCCAGCAGCTCCCCGGGTCTAGCTGATGAGCAGTACTTC. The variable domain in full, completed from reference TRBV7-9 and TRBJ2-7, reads DTGVSQNPRHKITKRGQNVTFRCDPISEHNRLYWYRQTLGQGPEFLTYFQNEAQLEKSRLLSDRFSAERPKGSFSTLEIQRTEQGDSAMYLCASSSPGLADEQYFGPGTRLTVT.

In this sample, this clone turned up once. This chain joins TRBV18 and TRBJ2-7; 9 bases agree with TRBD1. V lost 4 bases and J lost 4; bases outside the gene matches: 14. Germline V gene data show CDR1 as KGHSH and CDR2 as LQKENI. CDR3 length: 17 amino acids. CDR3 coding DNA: TGTGCCAGCTCACGCGTTACCCGCGGGACAGGGATTTACGAGCAGTACTTC. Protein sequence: CASSRVTRGTGIYEQYF.

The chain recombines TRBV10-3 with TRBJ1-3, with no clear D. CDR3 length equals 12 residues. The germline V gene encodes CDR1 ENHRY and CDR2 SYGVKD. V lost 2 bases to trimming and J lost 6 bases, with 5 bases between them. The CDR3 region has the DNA TGTGCCATCAGTGAGGAAGCAAACACCATATATTTT. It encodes CAISEEANTIYF.

The CDR3 sequence: CSVEGQATDTQYF. DNA for the CDR3: TGCAGCGTTGAGGGCCAGGCCACAGATACGCAGTATTTT. V and J are TRBV29-1 and TRBJ2-3; D is ambiguous. V dropped 3 bases and J dropped 2 bases, with 9 bases sitting between them. CDR3 size: 13 residues. Germline V gene data show CDR1 as SQVTM and CDR2 as ANQGSEA.

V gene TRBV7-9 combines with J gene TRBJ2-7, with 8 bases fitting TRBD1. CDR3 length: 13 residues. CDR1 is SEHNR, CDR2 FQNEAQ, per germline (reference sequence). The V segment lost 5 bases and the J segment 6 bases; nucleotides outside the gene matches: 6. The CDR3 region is CASSPDRVSEQYF. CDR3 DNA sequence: TGTGCCAGCAGCCCGGACAGGGTGTCCGAGCAGTACTTC.

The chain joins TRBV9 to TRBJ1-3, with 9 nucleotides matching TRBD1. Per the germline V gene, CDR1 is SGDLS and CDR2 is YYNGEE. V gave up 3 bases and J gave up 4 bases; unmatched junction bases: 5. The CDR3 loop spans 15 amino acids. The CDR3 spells CASSAGTGYGNTIYF. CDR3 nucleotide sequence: TGTGCCAGCAGCGCCGGGACAGGGTACGGAAACACCATATATTTT.